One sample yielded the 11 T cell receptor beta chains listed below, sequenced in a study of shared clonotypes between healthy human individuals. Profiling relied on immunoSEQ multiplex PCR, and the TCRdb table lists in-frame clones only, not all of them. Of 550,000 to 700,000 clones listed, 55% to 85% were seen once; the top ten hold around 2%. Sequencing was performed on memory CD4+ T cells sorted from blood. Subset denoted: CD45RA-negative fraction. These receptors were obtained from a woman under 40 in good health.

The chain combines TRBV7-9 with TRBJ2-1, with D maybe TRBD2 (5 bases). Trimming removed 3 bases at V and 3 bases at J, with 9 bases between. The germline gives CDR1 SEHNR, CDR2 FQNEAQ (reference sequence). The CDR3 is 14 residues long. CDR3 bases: TGTGCCAGCAGCTTGGACTCCAACTACAATGAGCAGTTCTTC. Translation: CASSLDSNYNEQFF.

For the CDR3, the DNA is TGTGCCATCAGTGAGTCATGGGGGCGGGATACGCAGTATTTT. Protein product: CAISESWGRDTQYF. This chain uses TRBV10-3 with TRBJ2-3, with a possible D match to TRBD1 (6 bases). CDR1 and CDR2 from the germline V gene are ENHRY and SYGVKD. This CDR3 has 14 amino acids. V was pared by 0 bases and J by 6 bases, with 10 bases between.

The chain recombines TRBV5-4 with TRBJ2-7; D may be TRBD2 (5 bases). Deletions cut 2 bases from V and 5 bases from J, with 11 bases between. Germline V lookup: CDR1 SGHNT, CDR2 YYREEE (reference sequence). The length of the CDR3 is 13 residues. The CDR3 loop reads CASSFFSGNEQYF. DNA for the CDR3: TGTGCCAGCAGCTTCTTTTCGGGGAACGAGCAGTACTTC.

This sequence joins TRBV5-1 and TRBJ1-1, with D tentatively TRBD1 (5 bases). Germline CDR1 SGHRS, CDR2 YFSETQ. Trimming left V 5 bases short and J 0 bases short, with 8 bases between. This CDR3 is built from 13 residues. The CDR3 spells CASRVQVNTEAFF. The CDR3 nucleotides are TGCGCCAGCAGAGTACAGGTGAACACTGAAGCTTTCTTT.

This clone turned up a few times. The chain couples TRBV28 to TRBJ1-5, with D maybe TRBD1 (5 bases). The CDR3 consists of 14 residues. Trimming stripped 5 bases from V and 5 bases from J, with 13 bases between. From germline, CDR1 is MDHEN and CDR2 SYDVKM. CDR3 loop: CASSPDRKDQPQHF. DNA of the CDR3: TGTGCCAGCAGTCCCGACAGAAAAGATCAGCCCCAGCATTTT.

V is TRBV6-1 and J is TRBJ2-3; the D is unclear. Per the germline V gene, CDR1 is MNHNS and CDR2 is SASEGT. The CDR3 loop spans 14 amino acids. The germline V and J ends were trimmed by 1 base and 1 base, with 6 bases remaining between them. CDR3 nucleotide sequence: TGTGCCAGCAGTGAAGTATCTCGCACAGATACGCAGTATTTT. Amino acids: CASSEVSRTDTQYF.

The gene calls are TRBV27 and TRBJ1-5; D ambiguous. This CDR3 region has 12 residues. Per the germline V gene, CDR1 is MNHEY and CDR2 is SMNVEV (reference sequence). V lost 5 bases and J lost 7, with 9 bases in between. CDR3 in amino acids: CASSPGRQPQHF. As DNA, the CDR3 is TGTGCCAGCAGTCCGGGTCGACAGCCCCAGCATTTT.

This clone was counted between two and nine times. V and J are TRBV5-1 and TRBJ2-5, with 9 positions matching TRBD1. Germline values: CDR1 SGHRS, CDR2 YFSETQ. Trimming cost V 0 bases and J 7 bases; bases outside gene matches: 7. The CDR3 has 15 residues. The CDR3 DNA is TGCGCCAGCAGCTTGGGGGACAGGGATATCACGACCCAGTACTTC. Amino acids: CASSLGDRDITTQYF.

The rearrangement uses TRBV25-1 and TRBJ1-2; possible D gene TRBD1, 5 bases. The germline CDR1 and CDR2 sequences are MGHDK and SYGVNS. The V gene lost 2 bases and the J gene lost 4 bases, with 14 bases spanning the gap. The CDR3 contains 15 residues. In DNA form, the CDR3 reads TGTGCCAGCAGTGAACGCCAGGGTAGTATCTATGGCTACACCTTC. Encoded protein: CASSERQGSIYGYTF.

The CDR3 DNA sequence: TGTGCCAGCAGCCCAAGGGGGTCAGGGGAGTATTTT. Its translation is CASSPRGSGEYF. V gene TRBV7-8 combines with J gene TRBJ2-3, with a tentative D call TRBD1 (6 bases). CDR1 SGHVS and CDR2 FQNEAQ come from the germline V gene. This CDR3 is 12 amino acids long. Trimming shortened V by 5 bases and J by 13 bases, and 16 bases separated the two germline ends.

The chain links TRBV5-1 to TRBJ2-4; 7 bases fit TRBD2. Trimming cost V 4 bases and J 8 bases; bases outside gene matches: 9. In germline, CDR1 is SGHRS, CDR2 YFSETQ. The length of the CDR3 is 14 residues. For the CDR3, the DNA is TGCGCCAGCAGCAGCGGGACCCCCGACGACATTCAGTACTTC. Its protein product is CASSSGTPDDIQYF.